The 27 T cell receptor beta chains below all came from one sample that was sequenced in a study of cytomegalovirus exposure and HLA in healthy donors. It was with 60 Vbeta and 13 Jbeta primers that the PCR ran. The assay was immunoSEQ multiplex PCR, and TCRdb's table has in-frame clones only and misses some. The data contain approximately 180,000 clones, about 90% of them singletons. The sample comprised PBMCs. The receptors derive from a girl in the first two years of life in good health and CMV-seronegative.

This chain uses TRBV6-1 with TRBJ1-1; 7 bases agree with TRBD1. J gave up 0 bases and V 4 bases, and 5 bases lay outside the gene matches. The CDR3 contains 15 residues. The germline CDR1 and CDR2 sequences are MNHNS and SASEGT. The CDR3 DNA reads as TGTGCCAGCAGTGGCGGGACAGCGCTGAACACTGAAGCTTTCTTT. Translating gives CASSGGTALNTEAFF.

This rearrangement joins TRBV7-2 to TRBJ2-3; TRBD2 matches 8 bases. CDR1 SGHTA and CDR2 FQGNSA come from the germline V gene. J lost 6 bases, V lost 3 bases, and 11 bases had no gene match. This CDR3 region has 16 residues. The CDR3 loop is CASSFLGAGVADTQYF. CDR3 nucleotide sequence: TGTGCCAGCAGCTTCCTAGGAGCGGGAGTTGCTGATACGCAGTATTTT.

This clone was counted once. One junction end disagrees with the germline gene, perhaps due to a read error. This CDR3 reads CSSRRGENTGELFF. CDR3 DNA: TGTTCCAGCAGGCGGGGTGAGAACACCGGGGAGCTGTTTTTT. The rearrangement links TRBV7-9 to TRBJ2-2; TRBD2 might be the D (6 bases). CDR1 is SEHNR and CDR2 is FQNEAQ in the germline V gene (reference sequence). There are 14 residues in the CDR3.

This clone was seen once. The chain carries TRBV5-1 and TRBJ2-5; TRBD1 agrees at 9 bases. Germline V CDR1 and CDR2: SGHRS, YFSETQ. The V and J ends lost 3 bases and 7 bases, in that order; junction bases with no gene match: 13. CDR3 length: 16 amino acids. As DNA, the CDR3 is TGCGCCAGCAGCTATAAAACAGGGGGCGCGTTCGGGACCCAGTACTTC. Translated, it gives CASSYKTGGAFGTQYF.

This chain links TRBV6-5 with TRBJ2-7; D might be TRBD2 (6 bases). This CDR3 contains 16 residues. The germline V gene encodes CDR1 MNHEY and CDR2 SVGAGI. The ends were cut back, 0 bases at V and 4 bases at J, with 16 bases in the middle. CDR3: CASSYSSGEAYYEQYF. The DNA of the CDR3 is TGTGCCAGCAGTTACTCTTCGGGAGAGGCTTATTACGAGCAGTACTTC.

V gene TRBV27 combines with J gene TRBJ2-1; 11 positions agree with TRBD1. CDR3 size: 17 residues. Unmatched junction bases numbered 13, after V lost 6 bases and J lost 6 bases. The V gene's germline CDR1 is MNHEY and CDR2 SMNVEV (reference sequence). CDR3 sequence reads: CASSGISGQGVVNEQFF. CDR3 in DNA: TGTGCCAGCAGCGGAATATCGGGACAGGGGGTGGTCAATGAGCAGTTCTTC.

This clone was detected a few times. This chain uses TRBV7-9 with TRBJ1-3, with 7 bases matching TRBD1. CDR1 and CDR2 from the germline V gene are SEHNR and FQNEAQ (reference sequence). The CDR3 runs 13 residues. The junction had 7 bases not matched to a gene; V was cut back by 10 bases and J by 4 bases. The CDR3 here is CATDRVSGNTIYF. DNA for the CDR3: TGTGCCACCGACAGGGTTTCCGGAAACACCATATATTTT. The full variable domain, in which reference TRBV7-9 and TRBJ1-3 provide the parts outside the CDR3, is DTGVSQNPRHKITKRGQNVTFRCDPISEHNRLYWYRQTLGQGPEFLTYFQNEAQLEKSRLLSDRFSAERPKGSFSTLEIQRTEQGDSAMYLCATDRVSGNTIYFGEGSWLTVV.

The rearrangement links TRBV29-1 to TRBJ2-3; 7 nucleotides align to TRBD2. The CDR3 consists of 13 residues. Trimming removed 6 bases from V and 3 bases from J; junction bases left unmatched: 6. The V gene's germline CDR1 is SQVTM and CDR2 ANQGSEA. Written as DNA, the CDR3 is TGCAGCGTCAAAGGGAGGGTAACAGATACGCAGTATTTT. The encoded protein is CSVKGRVTDTQYF.

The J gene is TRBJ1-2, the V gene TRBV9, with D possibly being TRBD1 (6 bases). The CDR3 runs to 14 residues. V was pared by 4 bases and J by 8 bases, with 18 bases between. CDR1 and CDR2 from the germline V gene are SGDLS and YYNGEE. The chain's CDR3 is CASSTRTGPGGYTF. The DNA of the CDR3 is TGTGCCAGCAGCACGCGAACAGGGCCCGGGGGCTACACCTTC.

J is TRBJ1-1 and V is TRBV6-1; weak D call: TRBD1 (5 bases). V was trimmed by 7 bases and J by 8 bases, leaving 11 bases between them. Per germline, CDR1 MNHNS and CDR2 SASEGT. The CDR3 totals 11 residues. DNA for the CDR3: TGTGCCAGCATTTGGGGCGTGGAAGCTTTCTTT. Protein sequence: CASIWGVEAFF.

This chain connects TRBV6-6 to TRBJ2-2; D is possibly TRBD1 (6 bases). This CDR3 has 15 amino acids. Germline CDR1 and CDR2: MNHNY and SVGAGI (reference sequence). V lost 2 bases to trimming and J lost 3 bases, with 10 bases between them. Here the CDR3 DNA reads TGTGCCAGCAGTTACACCGGGACACACACCGGGGAGCTGTTTTTT. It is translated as CASSYTGTHTGELFF.

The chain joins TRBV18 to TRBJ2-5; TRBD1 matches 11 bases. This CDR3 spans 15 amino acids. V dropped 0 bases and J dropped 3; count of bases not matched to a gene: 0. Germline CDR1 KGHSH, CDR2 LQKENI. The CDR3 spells CASSPPGQGEETQYF. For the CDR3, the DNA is TGTGCCAGCTCACCACCGGGACAGGGGGAAGAGACCCAGTACTTC.

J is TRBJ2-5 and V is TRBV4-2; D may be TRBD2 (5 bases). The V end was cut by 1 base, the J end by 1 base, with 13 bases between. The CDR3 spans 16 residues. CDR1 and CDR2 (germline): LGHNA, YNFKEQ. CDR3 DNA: TGTGCCAGCAGCCAAGTCGCTCGGGGATTCCAAGAGACCCAGTACTTC. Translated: CASSQVARGFQETQYF.

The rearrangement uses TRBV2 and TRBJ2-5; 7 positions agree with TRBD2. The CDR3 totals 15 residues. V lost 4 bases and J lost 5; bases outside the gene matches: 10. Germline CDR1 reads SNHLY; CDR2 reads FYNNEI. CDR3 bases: TGTGCCAGCAGTGGGGAGGGACTCATTGGGGAGACCCAGTACTTC. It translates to CASSGEGLIGETQYF.

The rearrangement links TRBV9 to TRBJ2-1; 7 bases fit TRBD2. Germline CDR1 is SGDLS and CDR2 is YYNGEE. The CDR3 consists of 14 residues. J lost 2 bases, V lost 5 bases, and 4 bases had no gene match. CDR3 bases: TGTGCCAGCAGTCGCAGCGGGGCCTACAATGAGCAGTTCTTC. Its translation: CASSRSGAYNEQFF.

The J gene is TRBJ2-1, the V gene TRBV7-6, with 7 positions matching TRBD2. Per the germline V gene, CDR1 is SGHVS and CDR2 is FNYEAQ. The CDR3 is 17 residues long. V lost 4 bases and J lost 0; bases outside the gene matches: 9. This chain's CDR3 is CASSSLGGGVSYNEQFF. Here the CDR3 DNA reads TGTGCCAGCAGCTCCTTGGGTGGGGGGGTCTCCTACAATGAGCAGTTCTTC.

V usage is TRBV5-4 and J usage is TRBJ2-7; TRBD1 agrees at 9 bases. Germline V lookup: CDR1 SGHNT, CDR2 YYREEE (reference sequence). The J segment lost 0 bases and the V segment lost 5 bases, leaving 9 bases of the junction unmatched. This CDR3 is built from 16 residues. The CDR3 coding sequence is TGTGCCAGCAGTTTCCAAACGACAGGGGGCTCCTACGAGCAGTACTTC. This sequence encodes CASSFQTTGGSYEQYF.

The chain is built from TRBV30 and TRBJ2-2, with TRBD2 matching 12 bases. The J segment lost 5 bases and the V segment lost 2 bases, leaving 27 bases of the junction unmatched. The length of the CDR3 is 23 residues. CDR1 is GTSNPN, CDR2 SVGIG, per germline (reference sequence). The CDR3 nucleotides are TGTGCCTGGAGTCTGCTGGGGGACGTTGCTAGCGGGAGGGCCATTCCGGGAACCGGGGAGCTGTTTTTT. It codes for CAWSLLGDVASGRAIPGTGELFF.

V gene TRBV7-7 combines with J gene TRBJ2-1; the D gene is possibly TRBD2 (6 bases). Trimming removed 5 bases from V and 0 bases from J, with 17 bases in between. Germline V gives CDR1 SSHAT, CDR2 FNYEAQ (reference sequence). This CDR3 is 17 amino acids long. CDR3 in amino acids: CASSPPGTRSSYNEQFF. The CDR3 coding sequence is TGTGCCAGCAGCCCCCCTGGGACTCGGAGCTCCTACAATGAGCAGTTCTTC.

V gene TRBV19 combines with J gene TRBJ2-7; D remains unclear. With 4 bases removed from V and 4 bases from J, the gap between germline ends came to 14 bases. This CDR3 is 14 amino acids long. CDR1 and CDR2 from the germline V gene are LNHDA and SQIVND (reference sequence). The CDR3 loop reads CASSRAHQLYEQYF. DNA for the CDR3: TGTGCCAGTAGTAGAGCCCACCAACTATACGAGCAGTACTTC.

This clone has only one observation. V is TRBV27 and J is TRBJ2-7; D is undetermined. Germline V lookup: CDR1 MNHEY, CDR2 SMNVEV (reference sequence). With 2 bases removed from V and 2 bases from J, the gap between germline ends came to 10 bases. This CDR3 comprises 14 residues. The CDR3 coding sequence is TGTGCCAGCAGTTTACCCGACACCCCCTACGAGCAGTACTTC. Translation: CASSLPDTPYEQYF.

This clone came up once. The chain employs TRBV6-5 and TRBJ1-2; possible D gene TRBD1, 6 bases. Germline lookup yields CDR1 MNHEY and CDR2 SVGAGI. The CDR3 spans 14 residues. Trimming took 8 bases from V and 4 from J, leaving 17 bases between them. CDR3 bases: TGTGCCAGCGGACAGACAACCCCGATCTATGGCTACACCTTC. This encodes CASGQTTPIYGYTF.

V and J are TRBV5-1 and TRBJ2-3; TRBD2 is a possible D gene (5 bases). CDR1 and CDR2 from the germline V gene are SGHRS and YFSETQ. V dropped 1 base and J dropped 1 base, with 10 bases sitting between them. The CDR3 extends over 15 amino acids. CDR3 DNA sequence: TGCGCCAGCAGCTTGACGGGGATCCGCACAGATACGCAGTATTTT. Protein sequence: CASSLTGIRTDTQYF.

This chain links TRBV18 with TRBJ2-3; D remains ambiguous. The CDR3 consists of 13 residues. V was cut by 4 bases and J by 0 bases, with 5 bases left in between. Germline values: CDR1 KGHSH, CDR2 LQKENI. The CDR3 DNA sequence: TGTGCCAGCTCACAAGCTAGCACAGATACGCAGTATTTT. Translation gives CASSQASTDTQYF. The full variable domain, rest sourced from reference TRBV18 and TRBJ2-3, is NAGVMQNPRHLVRRRGQEARLRCSPMKGHSHVYWYRQLPEEGLKFMVYLQKENIIDESGMPKERFSAEFPKEGPSILRIQQVVRGDSAAYFCASSQASTDTQYFGPGTRLTVL.

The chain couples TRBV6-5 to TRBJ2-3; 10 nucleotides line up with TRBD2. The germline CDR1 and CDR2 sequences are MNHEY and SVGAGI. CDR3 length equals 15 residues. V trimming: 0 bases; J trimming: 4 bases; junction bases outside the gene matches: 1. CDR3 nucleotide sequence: TGTGCCAGCAGTTACTCTAGCGGGAGGCCAGATACGCAGTATTTT. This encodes CASSYSSGRPDTQYF.

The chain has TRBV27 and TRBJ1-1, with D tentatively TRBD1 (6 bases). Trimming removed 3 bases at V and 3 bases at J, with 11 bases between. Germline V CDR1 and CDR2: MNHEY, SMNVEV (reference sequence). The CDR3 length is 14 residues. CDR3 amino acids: CASSFGGADTEAFF. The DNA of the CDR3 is TGTGCCAGCAGTTTTGGGGGCGCGGACACTGAAGCTTTCTTT.

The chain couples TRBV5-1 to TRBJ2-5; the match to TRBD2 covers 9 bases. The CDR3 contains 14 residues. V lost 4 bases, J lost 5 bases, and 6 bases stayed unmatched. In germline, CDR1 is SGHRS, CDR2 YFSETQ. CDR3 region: CASSPAGGGETQYF. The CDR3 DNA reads TGCGCCAGCAGCCCAGCGGGGGGCGGGGAGACCCAGTACTTC.